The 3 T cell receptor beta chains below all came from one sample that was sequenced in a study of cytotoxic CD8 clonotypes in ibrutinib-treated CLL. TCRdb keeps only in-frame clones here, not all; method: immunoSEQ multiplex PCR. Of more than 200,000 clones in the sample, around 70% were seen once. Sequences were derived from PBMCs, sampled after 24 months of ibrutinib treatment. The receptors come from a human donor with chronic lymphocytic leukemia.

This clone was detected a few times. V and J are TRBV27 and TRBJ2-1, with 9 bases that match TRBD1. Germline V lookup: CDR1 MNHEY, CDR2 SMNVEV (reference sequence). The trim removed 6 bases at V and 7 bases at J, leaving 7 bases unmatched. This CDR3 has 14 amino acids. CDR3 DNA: TGTGCCAGCAGCAAAGACAGGGGGGATAATGAGCAGTTCTTC. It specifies CASSKDRGDNEQFF.

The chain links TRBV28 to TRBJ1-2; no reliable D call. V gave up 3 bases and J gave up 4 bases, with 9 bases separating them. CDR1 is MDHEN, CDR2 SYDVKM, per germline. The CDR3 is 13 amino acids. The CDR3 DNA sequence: TGTGCCAGCAGTTTTGCACAGCCCTATGGCTACACCTTC. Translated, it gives CASSFAQPYGYTF.

CDR3 coding DNA: TGTGCCAGTAGCGGGGGGGAGATGAACACTGAAGCTTTCTTT. Translated: CASSGGEMNTEAFF. J is TRBJ1-1 and V is TRBV19; tentatively, D is TRBD1 (5 bases). The CDR3 runs 14 residues. Germline V gene sequence: CDR1 LNHDA, CDR2 SQIVND (reference sequence). Trimming pared 6 bases from V and 0 bases from J, leaving 11 bases between.